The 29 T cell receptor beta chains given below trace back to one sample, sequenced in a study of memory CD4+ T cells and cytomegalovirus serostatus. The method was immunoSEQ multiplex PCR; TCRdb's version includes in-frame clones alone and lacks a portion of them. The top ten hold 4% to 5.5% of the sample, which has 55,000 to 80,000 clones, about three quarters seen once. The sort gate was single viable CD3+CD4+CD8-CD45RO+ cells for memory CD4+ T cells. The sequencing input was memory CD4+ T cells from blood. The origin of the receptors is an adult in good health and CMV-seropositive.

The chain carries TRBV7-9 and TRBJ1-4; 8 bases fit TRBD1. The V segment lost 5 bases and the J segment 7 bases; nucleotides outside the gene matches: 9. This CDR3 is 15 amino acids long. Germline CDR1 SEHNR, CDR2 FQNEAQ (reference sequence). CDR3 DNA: TGTGCCAGCAGCCTTGCAGGGGGCAGGAGTGAAAAACTGTTTTTT. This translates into CASSLAGGRSEKLFF.

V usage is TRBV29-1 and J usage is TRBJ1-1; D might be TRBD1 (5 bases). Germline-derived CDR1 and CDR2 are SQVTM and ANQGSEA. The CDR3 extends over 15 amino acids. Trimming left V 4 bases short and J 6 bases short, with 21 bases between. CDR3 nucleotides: TGCAGCGTTGGGGGGGTCAATCAGGGACGCGCTGAAGCTTTCTTT. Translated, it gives CSVGGVNQGRAEAFF.

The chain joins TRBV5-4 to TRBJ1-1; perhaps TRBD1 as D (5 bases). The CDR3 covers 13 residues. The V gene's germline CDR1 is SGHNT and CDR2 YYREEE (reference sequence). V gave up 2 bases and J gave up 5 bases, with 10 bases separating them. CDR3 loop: CASSFSGLTEAFF. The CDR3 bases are TGTGCCAGCAGCTTTTCAGGGTTGACTGAAGCTTTCTTT.

The chain's CDR3 is CASNRQPGGYGYTF. As DNA, the CDR3 is TGTGCCAGTAATCGGCAGCCAGGGGGCTATGGCTACACCTTC. This sequence joins TRBV19 and TRBJ1-2; 7 nucleotides line up with TRBD1. The CDR3 runs 14 residues. Germline V gives CDR1 LNHDA, CDR2 SQIVND (reference sequence). V shed 7 bases and J 4 bases; nucleotides not matched to a gene: 9.

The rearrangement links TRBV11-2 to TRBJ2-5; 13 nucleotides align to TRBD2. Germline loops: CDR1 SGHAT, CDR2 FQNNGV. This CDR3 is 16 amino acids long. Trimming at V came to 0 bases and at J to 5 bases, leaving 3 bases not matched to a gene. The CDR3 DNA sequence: TGTGCCAGCAGCTTAGAACTAGCGGGGGGGCGGGAGACCCAGTACTTC. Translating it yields CASSLELAGGRETQYF.

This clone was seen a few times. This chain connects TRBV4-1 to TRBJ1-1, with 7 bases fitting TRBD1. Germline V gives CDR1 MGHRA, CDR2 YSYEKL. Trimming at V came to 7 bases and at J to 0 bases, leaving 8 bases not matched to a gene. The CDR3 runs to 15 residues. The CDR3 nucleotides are TGCGCCAGCACCGCCTCTGACAGGGTGAACACTGAAGCTTTCTTT. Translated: CASTASDRVNTEAFF.

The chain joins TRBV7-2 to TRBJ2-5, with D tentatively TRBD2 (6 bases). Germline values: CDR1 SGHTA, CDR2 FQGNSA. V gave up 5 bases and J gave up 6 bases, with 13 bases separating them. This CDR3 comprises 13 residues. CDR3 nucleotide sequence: TGTGCCAGCAGCCCGGGAGATCAACAGACCCAGTACTTC. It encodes CASSPGDQQTQYF.

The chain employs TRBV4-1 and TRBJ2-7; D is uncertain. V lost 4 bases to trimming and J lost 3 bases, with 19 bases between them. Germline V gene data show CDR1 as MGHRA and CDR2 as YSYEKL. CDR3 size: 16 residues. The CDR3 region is CASSLTFGTVNYEQYF. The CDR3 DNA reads TGCGCCAGCAGCCTGACTTTTGGTACGGTGAACTACGAGCAGTACTTC.

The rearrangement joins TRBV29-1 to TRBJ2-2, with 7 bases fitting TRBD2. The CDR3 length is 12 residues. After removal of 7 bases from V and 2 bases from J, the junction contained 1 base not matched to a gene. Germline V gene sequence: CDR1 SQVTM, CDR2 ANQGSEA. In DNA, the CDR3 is TGCAGCGGCGGGAGAAACACCGGGGAGCTGTTTTTT. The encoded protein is CSGGRNTGELFF.

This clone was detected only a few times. CDR3 protein: CASSLTSPGQGVPGELFF. The CDR3, as DNA: TGTGCCAGCAGTTTAACTTCTCCGGGACAGGGGGTCCCCGGGGAGCTGTTTTTT. This sequence joins TRBV28 and TRBJ2-2; 11 bases line up with TRBD1. The ends lost 2 bases at V and 6 bases at J; junction bases unmatched: 11. This CDR3 has 18 amino acids. CDR1 MDHEN and CDR2 SYDVKM come from the germline V gene.

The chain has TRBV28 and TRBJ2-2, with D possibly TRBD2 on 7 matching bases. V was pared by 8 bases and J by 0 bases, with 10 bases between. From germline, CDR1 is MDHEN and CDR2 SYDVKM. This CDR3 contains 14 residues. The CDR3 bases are TGTGCCAGCGAGGGGGGGACGAACACCGGGGAGCTGTTTTTT. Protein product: CASEGGTNTGELFF.

The chain's CDR3 is CASSGNWTGSYEQYF. The CDR3 DNA reads TGTGCCAGCAGTGGAAACTGGACGGGTTCCTACGAGCAGTACTTC. This sequence joins TRBV6-6 and TRBJ2-7; D remains unclear. The CDR3 length is 15 residues. The germline gives CDR1 MNHNY, CDR2 SVGAGI (reference sequence). Trimming stripped 5 bases from V and 1 base from J, with 15 bases between.

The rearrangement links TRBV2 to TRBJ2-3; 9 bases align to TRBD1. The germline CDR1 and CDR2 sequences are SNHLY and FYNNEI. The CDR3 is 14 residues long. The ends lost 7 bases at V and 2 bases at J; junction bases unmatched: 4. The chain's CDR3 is CASTTGGVTDTQYF. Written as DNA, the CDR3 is TGTGCCAGCACGACAGGGGGGGTCACAGATACGCAGTATTTT.

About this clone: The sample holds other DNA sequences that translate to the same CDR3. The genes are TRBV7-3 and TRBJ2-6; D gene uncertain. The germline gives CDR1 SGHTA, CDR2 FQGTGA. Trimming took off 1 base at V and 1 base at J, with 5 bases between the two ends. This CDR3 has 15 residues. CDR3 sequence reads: CASSLRGSGANVLTF. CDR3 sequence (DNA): TGTGCCAGCAGCTTAAGGGGTTCTGGGGCCAACGTCCTGACTTTC. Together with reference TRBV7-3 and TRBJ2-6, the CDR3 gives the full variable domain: GAGVSQTPSNKVTEKGKYVELRCDPISGHTALYWYRQSLGQGPEFLIYFQGTGAADDSGLPNDRFFAVRPEGSVSTLKIQRTERGDSAVYLCASSLRGSGANVLTFGAGSRLTVL.

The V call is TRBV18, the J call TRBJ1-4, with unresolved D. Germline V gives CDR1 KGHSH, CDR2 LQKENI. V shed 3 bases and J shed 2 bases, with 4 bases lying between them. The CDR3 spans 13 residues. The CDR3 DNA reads TGTGCCAGCTCACCGCATACTAATGAAAAACTGTTTTTT. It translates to CASSPHTNEKLFF.

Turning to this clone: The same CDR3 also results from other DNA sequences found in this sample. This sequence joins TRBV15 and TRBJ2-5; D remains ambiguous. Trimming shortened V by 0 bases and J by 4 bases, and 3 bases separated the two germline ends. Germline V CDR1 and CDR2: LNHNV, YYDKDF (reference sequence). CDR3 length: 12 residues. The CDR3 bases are TGTGCCACCAGCAGAGACCGAGAGACCCAGTACTTC. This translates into CATSRDRETQYF.

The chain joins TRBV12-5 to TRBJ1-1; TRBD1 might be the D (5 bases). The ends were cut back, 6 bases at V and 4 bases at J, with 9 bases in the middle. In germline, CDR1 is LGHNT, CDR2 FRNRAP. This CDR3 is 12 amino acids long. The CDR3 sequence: CASGRGATEAFF. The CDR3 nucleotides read TGTGCTAGTGGGAGGGGTGCCACTGAAGCTTTCTTT.

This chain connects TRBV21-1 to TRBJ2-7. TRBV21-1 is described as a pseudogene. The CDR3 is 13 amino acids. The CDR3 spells CASLKPESYEQYF. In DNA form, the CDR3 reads TGTGCCAGTCTTAAACCGGAATCCTACGAGCAGTACTTC.

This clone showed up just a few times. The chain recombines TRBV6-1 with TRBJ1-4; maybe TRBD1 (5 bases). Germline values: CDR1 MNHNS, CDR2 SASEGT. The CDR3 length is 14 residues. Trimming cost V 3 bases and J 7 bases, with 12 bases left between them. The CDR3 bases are TGTGCCAGCAGTGATGGGGGGGTGGTTGAAAAACTGTTTTTT. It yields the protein CASSDGGVVEKLFF.

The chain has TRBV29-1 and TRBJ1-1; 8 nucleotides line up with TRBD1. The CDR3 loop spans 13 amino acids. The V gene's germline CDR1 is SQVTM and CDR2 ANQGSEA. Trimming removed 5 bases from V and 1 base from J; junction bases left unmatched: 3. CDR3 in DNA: TGCAGCGTTCCCGGGACAGGGAACACTGAAGCTTTCTTT. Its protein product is CSVPGTGNTEAFF.

The CDR3 sequence is CASSLRTGAKNEQYF. Here the CDR3 DNA reads TGTGCCAGCTCTCTACGGACAGGGGCGAAGAACGAGCAGTACTTC. The chain links TRBV18 to TRBJ2-7; 9 nucleotides agree with TRBD1. After removal of 6 bases from V and 5 bases from J, the junction contained 11 bases not matched to a gene. The germline CDR1 and CDR2 sequences are KGHSH and LQKENI. The CDR3 is 15 residues long.

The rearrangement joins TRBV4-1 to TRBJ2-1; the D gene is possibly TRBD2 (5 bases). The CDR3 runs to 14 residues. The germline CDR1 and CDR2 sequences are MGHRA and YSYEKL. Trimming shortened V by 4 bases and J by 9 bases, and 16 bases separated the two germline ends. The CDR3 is CASSPRTARGEQFF. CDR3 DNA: TGCGCCAGCAGCCCACGGACTGCTCGGGGTGAGCAGTTCTTC.

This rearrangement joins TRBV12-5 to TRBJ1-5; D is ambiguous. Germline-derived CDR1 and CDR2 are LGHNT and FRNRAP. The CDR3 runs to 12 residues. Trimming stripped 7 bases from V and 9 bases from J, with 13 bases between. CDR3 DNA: TGTGCTAGTGCCCTACCCGGGCGGCCCCAGCATTTT. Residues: CASALPGRPQHF.

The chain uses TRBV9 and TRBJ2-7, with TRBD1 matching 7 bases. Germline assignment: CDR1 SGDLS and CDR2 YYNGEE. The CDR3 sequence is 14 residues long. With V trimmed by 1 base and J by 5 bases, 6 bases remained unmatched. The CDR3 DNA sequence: TGTGCCAGCAGCGTAACAGGGGAAGCTAACGAGCAGTACTTC. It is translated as CASSVTGEANEQYF.

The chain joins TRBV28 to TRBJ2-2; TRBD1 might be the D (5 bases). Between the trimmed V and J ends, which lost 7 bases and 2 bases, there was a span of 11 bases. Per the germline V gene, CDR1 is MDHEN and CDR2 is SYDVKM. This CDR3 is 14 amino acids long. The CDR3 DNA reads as TGTGCCAGCACTAAAGGGGTAAACACCGGGGAGCTGTTTTTT. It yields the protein CASTKGVNTGELFF.

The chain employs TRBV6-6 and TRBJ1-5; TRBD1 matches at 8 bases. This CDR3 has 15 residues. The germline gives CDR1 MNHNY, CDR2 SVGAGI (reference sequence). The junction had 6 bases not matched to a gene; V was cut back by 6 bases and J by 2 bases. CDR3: CASSPGQEGNQPQHF. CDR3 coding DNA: TGTGCCAGCAGCCCGGGACAGGAGGGCAATCAGCCCCAGCATTTT.

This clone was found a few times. DNA for the CDR3: TGCGCCAGCAGTGAGTTGGCGACAGCTCTCTCCTACAATGAGCAGTTCTTC. The encoded protein is CASSELATALSYNEQFF. The chain combines TRBV10-2 with TRBJ2-1, with TRBD1 as a possible D gene (5 bases). The germline V and J ends were trimmed by 1 base and 0 bases, with 13 bases remaining between them. The CDR3 has 17 amino acids. Germline V gives CDR1 WSHSY, CDR2 SAAADI.

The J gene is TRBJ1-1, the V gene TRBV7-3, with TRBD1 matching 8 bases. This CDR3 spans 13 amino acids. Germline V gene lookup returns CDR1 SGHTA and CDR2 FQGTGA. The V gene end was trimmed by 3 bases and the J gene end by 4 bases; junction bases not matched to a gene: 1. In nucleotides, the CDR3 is TGTGCCAGCAGCTTGGGGACAGGCACTGAAGCTTTCTTT. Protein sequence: CASSLGTGTEAFF.

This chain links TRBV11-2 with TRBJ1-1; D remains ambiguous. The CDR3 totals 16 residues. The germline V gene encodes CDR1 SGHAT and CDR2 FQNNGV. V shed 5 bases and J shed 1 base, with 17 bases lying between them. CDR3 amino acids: CASSPHGSWGNTEAFF. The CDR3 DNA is TGTGCCAGCAGCCCCCACGGCAGTTGGGGGAACACTGAAGCTTTCTTT.